The clone carrying this T cell receptor (beta chain) was found many times. What it binds is unknown. These data belong to a study of read filtering for tumor transcriptome and immune sequencing. Every patient had bone marrow sampled while the disease was active. Study-wide results and limits: Single-read clonotypes: 80% to 90% of IR-seq clonotypes (around 3.5% of reads), about 70% of RNA-seq clonotypes (around 48% of reads).

This library used around 0.4 ug RNA and molecular barcoded adaptors spanning alpha/delta and beta/gamma chains. TCRdb reprocessed the reads with MiXCR, giving one entry per CDR3 protein. The sample lists about 130,000 distinct CDR3 sequences, 13% seen once, with approximately 9.9% in the top ten. The J segment lost 8 bases and the V segment lost 5 bases, leaving 11 bases of the junction unmatched. Germline values: CDR1 PRHDT, CDR2 FYEKMQ (reference sequence). The CDR3 totals 17 residues. The receptor was derived from a donor at least 40 years old with multiple myeloma. This sequence joins TRBV13 and TRBJ2-1; 14 bases align to TRBD2. The sample comprised a population of CD138-negative cells sorted from bone marrow. The CDR3 here is CASSLRGGTSGSHEQFF. Written as DNA, the CDR3 is TGTGCCAGCAGCCTGAGGGGGGGGACTAGCGGGAGCCATGAGCAGTTCTTC.